Listed here are 9 T cell receptor beta chains from one sample, sequenced in a study of identical twins. TCRdb analysed the 5' RACE reads with MiXCR anew, one entry per CDR3 protein. Of about 200,000 distinct CDR3 sequences listed, 10% are singletons. Sequenced material: memory T cells sorted from blood. Receptor source: a man aged 50-60 years in good health.

This clonotype came up a few times. The V gene is TRBV3-1, the J gene TRBJ1-2; D unclear. Looked up from germline, CDR1 is LGHDT and CDR2 is YNNKEL (reference sequence). V was shortened by 0 bases and J by 6 bases, with 8 bases between the two germline ends. CDR3 size: 13 residues. The CDR3: CASSQDLHDGYTF. For the CDR3, the DNA is TGTGCCAGCAGCCAAGATCTTCATGATGGCTACACCTTC.

The gene calls are TRBV20-1 and TRBJ2-7; 9 bases match TRBD2. Germline V CDR1 and CDR2: DFQATT, SNEGSKA (reference sequence). The CDR3 covers 16 residues. With V trimmed by 0 bases and J by 5 bases, 11 bases remained unmatched. The CDR3 here is CSARDFFSGSGNEQYF. In DNA, the CDR3 is TGCAGTGCTAGAGATTTTTTTAGCGGGAGTGGAAACGAGCAGTACTTC.

This clonotype was found a few times. This rearrangement joins TRBV24-1 to TRBJ2-1; a weak D match, TRBD1 (5 bases). The CDR3 runs to 13 residues. The germline V gene encodes CDR1 KGHDR and CDR2 SFDVKD. Trimming cost V 4 bases and J 9 bases, with 12 bases left between them. The CDR3 sequence is CATSDSHRPEQFF. CDR3 DNA: TGTGCCACCAGTGACTCCCACAGGCCTGAGCAGTTCTTC.

This clonotype was seen at least ten times. The rearrangement uses TRBV10-3 and TRBJ2-3; D call uncertain. CDR3 size: 12 residues. Germline lookup yields CDR1 ENHRY and CDR2 SYGVKD. The CDR3 sequence is CPSPTGTDTQYF. The CDR3 coding sequence is TGTCCTAGTCCGACGGGCACAGATACGCAGTATTTT.

The J gene is TRBJ2-2, the V gene TRBV19; D unclear. The V and J ends lost 7 bases and 7 bases respectively, with 10 bases between them. The germline V gene has CDR1 LNHDA and CDR2 SQIVND (reference sequence). The CDR3 is made up of 12 amino acids. The CDR3 DNA reads TGTGCCAGTAATCCAGCTGGCGGGGAGCTGTTTTTT. It translates to CASNPAGGELFF.

This clonotype was picked up a small number of times. The V and J genes are TRBV2 and TRBJ1-1, with D perhaps matching TRBD1 (5 bases). This CDR3 comprises 13 residues. Germline V gene sequence: CDR1 SNHLY, CDR2 FYNNEI. Trimming removed 6 bases from V and 4 bases from J, with 12 bases in between. The CDR3 DNA sequence: TGTGCCAGCAGAGTCCAGGGTACCACTGAAGCTTTCTTT. It translates to CASRVQGTTEAFF.

The chain couples TRBV4-2 to TRBJ1-1, with D tentatively TRBD1 (6 bases). Germline assignment: CDR1 LGHNA and CDR2 YNFKEQ. The V end was cut by 0 bases, the J end by 2 bases, with 7 bases between. This CDR3 spans 14 amino acids. CDR3 coding DNA: TGTGCCAGCAGCCAAGACAGGGGCAACACTGAAGCTTTCTTT. This gives the protein CASSQDRGNTEAFF.

V and J are TRBV7-3 and TRBJ2-1, with 8 bases identical to TRBD1. This CDR3 is built from 16 residues. Germline assignment: CDR1 SGHTA and CDR2 FQGTGA. Trimming cost V 0 bases and J 12 bases; bases outside gene matches: 13. The CDR3 spells CASSLTPGTGAAGQFF. The CDR3, as DNA: TGTGCCAGCAGCTTAACACCGGGGACAGGAGCCGCCGGGCAGTTCTTC. Together with reference TRBV7-3 and TRBJ2-1, the CDR3 gives the full variable domain: GAGVSQTPSNKVTEKGKYVELRCDPISGHTALYWYRQSLGQGPEFLIYFQGTGAADDSGLPNDRFFAVRPEGSVSTLKIQRTERGDSAVYLCASSLTPGTGAAGQFFGPGTRLTVL.

This chain connects TRBV4-3 to TRBJ2-5; D may be TRBD2 (6 bases). Germline V CDR1 and CDR2: LGHNA, YSLEER. Deletions cut 0 bases from V and 0 bases from J, with 17 bases between. This CDR3 region has 18 residues. The CDR3 DNA reads TGCGCCAGCAGCCAAGACGTCGCGGGGCCTACCTACCAAGAGACCCAGTACTTC. Translation gives CASSQDVAGPTYQETQYF.